A single sample is the source of the 9 T cell receptor beta chains below, sequenced in a study of cytomegalovirus exposure and HLA in healthy donors. Libraries were prepared by immunoSEQ multiplex PCR; TCRdb keeps only in-frame clonotypes and omits some of them. The sample has tens of thousands of clones, under 95% seen once. Sample: PBMCs. All receptors derive from a young man in good health and CMV-seronegative.

To note about this clone: Other nucleotide sequences in the sample specify the same CDR3. The chain employs TRBV5-1 and TRBJ2-1, with 12 bases that match TRBD1. The CDR3 is 15 residues long. With 4 bases clipped from V and 4 bases from J, the junction kept 3 bases outside the gene matches. Per germline, CDR1 SGHRS and CDR2 YFSETQ. The CDR3 region has the DNA TGCGCCAGCAGCCTGGGACAGGGGGCTTACAATGAGCAGTTCTTC. Residues: CASSLGQGAYNEQFF. Variable domain in full (rest from reference TRBV5-1 and TRBJ2-1): KAGVTQTPRYLIKTRGQQVTLSCSPISGHRSVSWYQQTPGQGLQFLFEYFSETQRNKGNFPGRFSGRQFSNSRSEMNVSTLELGDSALYLCASSLGQGAYNEQFFGPGTRLTVL.

The gene calls are TRBV6-5 and TRBJ2-7, with D perhaps matching TRBD2 (5 bases). CDR3 length: 15 residues. Trimming left V 3 bases short and J 7 bases short, with 19 bases between. In germline, CDR1 is MNHEY, CDR2 SVGAGI. The CDR3 loop is CASSYSASTPWEQYF. The CDR3 DNA follows: TGTGCCAGCAGTTATTCGGCTAGCACCCCTTGGGAGCAGTACTTC.

The rearrangement links TRBV6-5 to TRBJ2-3, with a weak D call TRBD1 (5 bases). V was clipped by 5 bases and J by 13 bases, with 19 bases between them. This CDR3 region has 13 residues. The germline V gene encodes CDR1 MNHEY and CDR2 SVGAGI. CDR3 coding DNA: TGTGCCAGCAGTGGGGCCCTGGGAAGAAAGGAGTATTTT. Translation gives CASSGALGRKEYF.

This clone was counted a single time. The V call is TRBV19, the J call TRBJ1-5; D is possibly TRBD1 (6 bases). Trimming removed 7 bases from V and 5 bases from J, with 12 bases in between. Per germline, CDR1 LNHDA and CDR2 SQIVND (reference sequence). The CDR3 totals 13 residues. The DNA for the CDR3 is TGTGCCAGTACCCGGGGGGCGGATCAGCCCCAGCATTTT. Translation: CASTRGADQPQHF.

The chain is built from TRBV6-1 and TRBJ1-5, with 9 bases fitting TRBD1. Looked up from germline, CDR1 is MNHNS and CDR2 is SASEGT. With V trimmed by 4 bases and J by 0 bases, 7 bases remained unmatched. The CDR3 spans 17 residues. The CDR3 coding sequence is TGTGCCAGCAGTGGGGGACAGGGAACTTATAGCAATCAGCCCCAGCATTTT. Amino acids: CASSGGQGTYSNQPQHF.

The gene calls are TRBV10-2 and TRBJ2-6, with TRBD1 identical over 8 bases. Germline lookup yields CDR1 WSHSY and CDR2 SAAADI. CDR3 length equals 15 residues. V dropped 4 bases and J dropped 1; count of bases not matched to a gene: 0. The CDR3 spells CASSGTGSGANVLTF. The CDR3 nucleotides are TGCGCCAGCAGTGGGACAGGGTCTGGGGCCAACGTCCTGACTTTC.

This rearrangement joins TRBV9 to TRBJ1-2, with D possibly being TRBD1 (5 bases). Trimming removed 4 bases from V and 6 bases from J, with 19 bases in between. The length of the CDR3 is 15 residues. Germline CDR1 is SGDLS and CDR2 is YYNGEE. DNA of the CDR3: TGTGCCAGCAGCTCCCGGGGGGGATACGCCGATGGCTACACCTTC. Its protein is CASSSRGGYADGYTF.

The count of this clone is one. The V gene is TRBV7-2, the J gene TRBJ2-2; D might be TRBD1 (6 bases). There are 14 residues in the CDR3. Germline CDR1 and CDR2: SGHTA and FQGNSA. V was cut by 4 bases and J by 7 bases, with 13 bases left in between. This chain's CDR3 is CASSSRTASGELFF. The CDR3 DNA reads TGTGCCAGCAGCTCAAGGACAGCTAGCGGGGAGCTGTTTTTT.

The chain couples TRBV19 to TRBJ2-3, with D perhaps TRBD1 (6 bases). Germline values: CDR1 LNHDA, CDR2 SQIVND (reference sequence). Trimming took 8 bases from V and 4 from J, leaving 16 bases between them. The CDR3 is made up of 14 amino acids. CDR3 in amino acids: CASATGSRADTQYF. The DNA of the CDR3 is TGTGCCAGTGCAACAGGGTCTAGGGCAGATACGCAGTATTTT.